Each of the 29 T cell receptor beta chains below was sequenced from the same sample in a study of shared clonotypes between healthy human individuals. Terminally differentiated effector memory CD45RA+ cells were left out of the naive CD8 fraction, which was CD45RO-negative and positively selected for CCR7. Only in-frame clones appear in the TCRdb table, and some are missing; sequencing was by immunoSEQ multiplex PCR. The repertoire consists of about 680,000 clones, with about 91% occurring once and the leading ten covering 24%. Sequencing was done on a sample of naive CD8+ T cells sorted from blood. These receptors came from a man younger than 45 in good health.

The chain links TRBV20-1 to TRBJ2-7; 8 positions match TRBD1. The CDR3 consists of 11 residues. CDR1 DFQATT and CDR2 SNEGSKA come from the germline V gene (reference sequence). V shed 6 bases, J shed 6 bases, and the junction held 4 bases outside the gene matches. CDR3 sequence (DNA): TGCAGTGCCAAACAGGGGGGCGAGCAGTACTTC. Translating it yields CSAKQGGEQYF.

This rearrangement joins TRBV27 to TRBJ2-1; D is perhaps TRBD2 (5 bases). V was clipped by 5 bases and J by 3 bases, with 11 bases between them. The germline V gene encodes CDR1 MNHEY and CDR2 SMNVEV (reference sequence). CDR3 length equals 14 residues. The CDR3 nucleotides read TGTGCCAGCAGTACTCGGACTCTCTACAATGAGCAGTTCTTC. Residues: CASSTRTLYNEQFF.

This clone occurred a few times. In DNA, the CDR3 is TGTGCCAGCAGCTCAGGAGCGTACAATGAGCAGTTCTTC. Its translation: CASSSGAYNEQFF. V and J are TRBV7-3 and TRBJ2-1; D unclear. The CDR3 spans 13 residues. V was shortened by 4 bases and J by 4 bases, with 8 bases between the two germline ends. Germline-derived CDR1 and CDR2 are SGHTA and FQGTGA.

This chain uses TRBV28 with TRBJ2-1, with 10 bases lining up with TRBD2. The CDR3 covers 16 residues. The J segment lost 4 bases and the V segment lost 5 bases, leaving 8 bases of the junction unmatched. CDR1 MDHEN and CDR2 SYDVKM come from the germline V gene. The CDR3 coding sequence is TGTGCCAGCAGTCCCCGAGGAGCGGGAGGGTACAATGAGCAGTTCTTC. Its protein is CASSPRGAGGYNEQFF. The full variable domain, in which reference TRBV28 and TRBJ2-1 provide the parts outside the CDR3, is DVKVTQSSRYLVKRTGEKVFLECVQDMDHENMFWYRQDPGLGLRLIYFSYDVKMKEKGDIPEGYSVSREKKERFSLILESASTNQTSMYLCASSPRGAGGYNEQFFGPGTRLTVL.

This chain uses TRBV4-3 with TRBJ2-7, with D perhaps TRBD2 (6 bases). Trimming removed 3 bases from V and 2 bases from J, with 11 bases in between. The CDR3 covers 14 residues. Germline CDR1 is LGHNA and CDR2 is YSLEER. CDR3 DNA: TGCGCCAGCAGCCACATAGCGGAGACCTACGAGCAGTACTTC. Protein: CASSHIAETYEQYF.

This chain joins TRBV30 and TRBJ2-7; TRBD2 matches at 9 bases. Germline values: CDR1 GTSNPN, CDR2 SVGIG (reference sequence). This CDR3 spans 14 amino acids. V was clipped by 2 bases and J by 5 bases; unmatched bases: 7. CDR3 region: CAWSPGLAIDEQYF. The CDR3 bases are TGTGCCTGGAGTCCCGGACTAGCGATCGACGAGCAGTACTTC.

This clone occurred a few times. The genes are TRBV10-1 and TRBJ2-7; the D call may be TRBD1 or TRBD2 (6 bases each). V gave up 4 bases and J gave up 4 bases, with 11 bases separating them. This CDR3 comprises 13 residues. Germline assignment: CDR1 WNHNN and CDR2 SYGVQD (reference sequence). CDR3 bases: TGCGCCAGCAGTGTGCGGAGGGGGTACGAGCAGTACTTC. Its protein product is CASSVRRGYEQYF.

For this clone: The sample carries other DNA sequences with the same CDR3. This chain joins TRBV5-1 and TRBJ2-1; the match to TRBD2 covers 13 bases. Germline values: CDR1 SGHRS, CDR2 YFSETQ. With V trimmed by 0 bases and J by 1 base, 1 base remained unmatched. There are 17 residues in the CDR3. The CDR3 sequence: CASSLEGLAGSYNEQFF. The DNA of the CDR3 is TGCGCCAGCAGCTTGGAGGGACTAGCGGGGTCCTACAATGAGCAGTTCTTC.

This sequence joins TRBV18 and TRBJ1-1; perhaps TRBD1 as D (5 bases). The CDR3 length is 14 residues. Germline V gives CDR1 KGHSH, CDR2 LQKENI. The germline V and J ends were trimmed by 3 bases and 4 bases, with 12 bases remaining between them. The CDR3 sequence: CASSPVAGVTEAFF. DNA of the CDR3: TGTGCCAGCTCACCTGTAGCGGGGGTCACTGAAGCTTTCTTT.

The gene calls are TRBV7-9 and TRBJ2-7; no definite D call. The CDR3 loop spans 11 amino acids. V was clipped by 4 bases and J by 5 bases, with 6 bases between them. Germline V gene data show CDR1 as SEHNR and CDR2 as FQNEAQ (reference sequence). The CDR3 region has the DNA TGTGCCAGCAGCTCCCTTAACGAGCAGTACTTC. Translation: CASSSLNEQYF.

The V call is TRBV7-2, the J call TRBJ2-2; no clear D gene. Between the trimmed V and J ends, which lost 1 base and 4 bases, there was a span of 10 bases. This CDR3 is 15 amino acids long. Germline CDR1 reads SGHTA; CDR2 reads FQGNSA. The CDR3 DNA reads TGTGCCAGCAGCTTAGTGGCTAGAGGCACCGGGGAGCTGTTTTTT. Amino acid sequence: CASSLVARGTGELFF.

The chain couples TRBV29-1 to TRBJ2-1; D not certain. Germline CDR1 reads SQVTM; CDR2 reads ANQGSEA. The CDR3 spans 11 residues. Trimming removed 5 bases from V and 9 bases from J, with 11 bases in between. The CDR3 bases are TGCAGCGTTCTGCAGTTAGGTGAGCAGTTCTTC. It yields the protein CSVLQLGEQFF.

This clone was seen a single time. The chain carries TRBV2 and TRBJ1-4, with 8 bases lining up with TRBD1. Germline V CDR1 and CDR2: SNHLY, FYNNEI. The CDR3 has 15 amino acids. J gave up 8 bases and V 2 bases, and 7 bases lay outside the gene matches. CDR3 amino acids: CASSEPDRGNEKLFF. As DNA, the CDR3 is TGTGCCAGCAGTGAACCCGACAGGGGCAACGAAAAACTGTTTTTT.

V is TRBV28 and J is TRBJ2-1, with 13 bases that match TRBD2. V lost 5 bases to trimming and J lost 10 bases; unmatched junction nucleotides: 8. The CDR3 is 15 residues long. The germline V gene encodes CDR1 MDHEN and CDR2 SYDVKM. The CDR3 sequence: CASSDLGLAGPEQFF. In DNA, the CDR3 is TGTGCCAGCAGTGACCTGGGACTAGCGGGGCCAGAGCAGTTCTTC.

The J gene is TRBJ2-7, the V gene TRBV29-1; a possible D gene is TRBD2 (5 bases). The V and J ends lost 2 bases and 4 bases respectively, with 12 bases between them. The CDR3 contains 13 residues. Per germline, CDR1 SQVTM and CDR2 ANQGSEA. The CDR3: CSVELSGRYEQYF. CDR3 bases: TGCAGCGTTGAATTAAGCGGTCGATACGAGCAGTACTTC.

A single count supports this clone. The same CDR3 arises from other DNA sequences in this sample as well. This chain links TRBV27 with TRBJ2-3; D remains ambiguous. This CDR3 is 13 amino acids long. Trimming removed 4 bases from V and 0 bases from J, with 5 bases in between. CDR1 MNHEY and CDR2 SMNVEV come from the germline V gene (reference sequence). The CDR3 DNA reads TGTGCCAGCAGTTACGGGAGCACAGATACGCAGTATTTT. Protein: CASSYGSTDTQYF.

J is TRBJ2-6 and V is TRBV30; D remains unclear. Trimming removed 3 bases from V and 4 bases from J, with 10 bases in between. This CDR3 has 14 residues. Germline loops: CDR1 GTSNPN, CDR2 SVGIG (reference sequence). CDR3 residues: CAWSLASGANVLTF. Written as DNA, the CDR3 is TGTGCCTGGAGCTTAGCATCCGGGGCCAACGTCCTGACTTTC.

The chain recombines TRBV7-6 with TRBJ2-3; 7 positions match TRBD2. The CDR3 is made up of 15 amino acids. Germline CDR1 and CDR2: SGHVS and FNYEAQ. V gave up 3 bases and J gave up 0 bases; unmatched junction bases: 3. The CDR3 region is CASSFAGESTDTQYF. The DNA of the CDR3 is TGTGCCAGCAGCTTTGCGGGAGAGAGCACAGATACGCAGTATTTT.

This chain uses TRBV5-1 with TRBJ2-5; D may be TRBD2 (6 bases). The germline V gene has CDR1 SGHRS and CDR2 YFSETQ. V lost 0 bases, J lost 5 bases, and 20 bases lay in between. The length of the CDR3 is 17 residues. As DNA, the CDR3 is TGCGCCAGCAGCTTGGCCGGTCTCGTGTGGGAGGAGGAGACCCAGTACTTC. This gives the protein CASSLAGLVWEEETQYF.

The CDR3 DNA reads as TGTGCCACCAAGAGCGAAGCCGGGGAGCTGTTTTTT. It encodes CATKSEAGELFF. The rearrangement joins TRBV11-2 to TRBJ2-2; D remains ambiguous. V lost 10 bases and J lost 6, with 12 bases in between. This CDR3 contains 12 residues. Germline lookup yields CDR1 SGHAT and CDR2 FQNNGV.

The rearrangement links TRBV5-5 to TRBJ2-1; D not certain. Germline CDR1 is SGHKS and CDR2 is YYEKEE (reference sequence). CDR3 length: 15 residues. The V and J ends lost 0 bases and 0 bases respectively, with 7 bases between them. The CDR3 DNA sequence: TGTGCCAGCAGCTTGGCCAGGAGCTCCTACAATGAGCAGTTCTTC. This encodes CASSLARSSYNEQFF. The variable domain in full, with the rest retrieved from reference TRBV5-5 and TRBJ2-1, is DAGVTQSPTHLIKTRGQQVTLRCSPISGHKSVSWYQQVLGQGPQFIFQYYEKEERGRGNFPDRFSARQFPNYSSELNVNALLLGDSALYLCASSLARSSYNEQFFGPGTRLTVL.

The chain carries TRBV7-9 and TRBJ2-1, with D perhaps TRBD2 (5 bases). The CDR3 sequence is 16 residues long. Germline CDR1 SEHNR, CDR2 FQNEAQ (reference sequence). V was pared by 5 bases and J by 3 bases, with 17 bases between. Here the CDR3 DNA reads TGTGCCAGCAGCCGCTTGAGGGAAGTGCTCTACAATGAGCAGTTCTTC. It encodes CASSRLREVLYNEQFF.

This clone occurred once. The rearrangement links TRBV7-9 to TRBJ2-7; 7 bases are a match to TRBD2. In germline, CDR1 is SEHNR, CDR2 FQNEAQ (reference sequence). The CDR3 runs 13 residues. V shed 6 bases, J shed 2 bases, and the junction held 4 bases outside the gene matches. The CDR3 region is CASRKRDAYEQYF. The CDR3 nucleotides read TGTGCCAGCAGGAAGCGGGACGCCTACGAGCAGTACTTC.

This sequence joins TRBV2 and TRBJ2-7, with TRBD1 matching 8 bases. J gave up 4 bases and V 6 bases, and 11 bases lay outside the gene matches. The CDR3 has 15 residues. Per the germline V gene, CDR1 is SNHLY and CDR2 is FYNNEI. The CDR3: CASRIGTGLTYEQYF. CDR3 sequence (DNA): TGTGCCAGCAGGATAGGGACAGGTCTTACATACGAGCAGTACTTC.

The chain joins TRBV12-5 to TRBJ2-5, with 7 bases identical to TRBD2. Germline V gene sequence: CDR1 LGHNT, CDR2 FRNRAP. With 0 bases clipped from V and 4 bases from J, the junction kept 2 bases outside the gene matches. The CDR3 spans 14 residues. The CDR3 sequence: CASGLVLARETQYF. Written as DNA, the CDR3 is TGTGCTAGTGGTTTGGTACTAGCGCGAGAGACCCAGTACTTC.

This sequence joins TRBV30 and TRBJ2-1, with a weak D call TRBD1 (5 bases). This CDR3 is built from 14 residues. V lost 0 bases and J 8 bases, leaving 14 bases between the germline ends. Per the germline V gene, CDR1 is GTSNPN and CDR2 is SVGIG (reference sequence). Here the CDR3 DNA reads TGTGCCTGGAGTGTCGGAACCTGGGGCGATGAGCAGTTCTTC. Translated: CAWSVGTWGDEQFF. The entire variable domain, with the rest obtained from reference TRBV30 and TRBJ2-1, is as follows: SQTIHQWPATLVQPVGSPLSLECTVEGTSNPNLYWYRQAAGRGLQLLFYSVGIGQISSEVPQNLSASRPQDRQFILSSKKLLLSDSGFYLCAWSVGTWGDEQFFGPGTRLTVL.

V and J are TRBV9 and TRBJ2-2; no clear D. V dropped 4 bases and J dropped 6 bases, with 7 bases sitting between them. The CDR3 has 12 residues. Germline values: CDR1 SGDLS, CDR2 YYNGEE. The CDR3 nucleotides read TGTGCCAGCAGCCCAAGCGCCGGGGAGCTGTTTTTT. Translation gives CASSPSAGELFF.

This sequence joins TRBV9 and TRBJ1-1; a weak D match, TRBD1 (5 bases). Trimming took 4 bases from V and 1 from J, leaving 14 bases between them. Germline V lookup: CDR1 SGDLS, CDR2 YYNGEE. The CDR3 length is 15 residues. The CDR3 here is CASSPGGDRNTEAFF. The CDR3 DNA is TGTGCCAGCAGCCCCGGCGGCGACAGGAACACTGAAGCTTTCTTT. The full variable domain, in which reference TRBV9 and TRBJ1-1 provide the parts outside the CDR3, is DSGVTQTPKHLITATGQRVTLRCSPRSGDLSVYWYQQSLDQGLQFLIQYYNGEERAKGNILERFSAQQFPDLHSELNLSSLELGDSALYFCASSPGGDRNTEAFFGQGTRLTVV.

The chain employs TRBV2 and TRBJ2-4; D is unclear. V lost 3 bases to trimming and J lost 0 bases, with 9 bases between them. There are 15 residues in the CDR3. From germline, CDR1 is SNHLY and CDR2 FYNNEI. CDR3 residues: CASSEGFSAKNIQYF. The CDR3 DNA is TGTGCCAGCAGTGAGGGGTTTTCAGCCAAAAACATTCAGTACTTC.